This T cell receptor beta chain came from a study of cytomegalovirus exposure and HLA in healthy donors. Study-level points and caveats: The authors enumerated 180 or so TCR beta chains as linked to cytomegalovirus.

Whereas donors were nominally healthy upon sampling, unrecorded immune exposures were probable. J lost 6 bases, V lost 4 bases, and 18 bases had no gene match. Germline V gives CDR1 KGHSH, CDR2 LQKENI. CDR3 length: 18 amino acids. The PCR ran on 60 Vbeta and 13 Jbeta primers. Original processing notes: Counted up in a later analysis, unique TCR beta chains came to some 80 million, with roughly 11 million shared. TCRdb's copy holds only in-frame clones and misses some; the assay was immunoSEQ multiplex PCR. That table furnishes V, J and clone size, whereas the DNA furnished D and trimming. The sample has about 160,000 clones, approximately 86% seen once. As for this clone: The antigen is undetermined.

The receptor was derived from a woman aged 18-29 years in good health and CMV-seronegative. The chain combines TRBV18 with TRBJ1-1, with 9 bases that match TRBD1. The sequencing input was PBMCs. For the CDR3, the DNA is TGTGCCAGCTCACAAACAAGTCCGGGACAGGGTGGGAGCTCTGAAGCTTTCTTT. This gives the protein CASSQTSPGQGGSSEAFF. The full variable domain, with the rest looked up from reference TRBV18 and TRBJ1-1, is NAGVMQNPRHLVRRRGQEARLRCSPMKGHSHVYWYRQLPEEGLKFMVYLQKENIIDESGMPKERFSAEFPKEGPSILRIQQVVRGDSAAYFCASSQTSPGQGGSSEAFFGQGTRLTVV.